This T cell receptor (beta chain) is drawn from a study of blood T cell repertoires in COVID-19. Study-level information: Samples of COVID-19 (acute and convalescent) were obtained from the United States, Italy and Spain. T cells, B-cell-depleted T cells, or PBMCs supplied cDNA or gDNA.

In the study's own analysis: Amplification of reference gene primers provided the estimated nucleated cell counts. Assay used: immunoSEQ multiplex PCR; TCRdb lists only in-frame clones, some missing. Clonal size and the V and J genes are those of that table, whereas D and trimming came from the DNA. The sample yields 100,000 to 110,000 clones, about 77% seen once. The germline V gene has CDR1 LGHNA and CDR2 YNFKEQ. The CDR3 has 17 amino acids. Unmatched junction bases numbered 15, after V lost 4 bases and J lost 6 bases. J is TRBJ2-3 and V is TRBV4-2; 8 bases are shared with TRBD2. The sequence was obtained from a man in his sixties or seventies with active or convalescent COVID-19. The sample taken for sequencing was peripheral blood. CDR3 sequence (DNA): TGTGCCAGCAGCCCTCCACCTAATAGCGGGGTGCAGGATACGCAGTATTTT. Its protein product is CASSPPPNSGVQDTQYF.